The 16 T cell receptor beta chains below come from one sample, sequenced in a study of blood T cells in healthy people across ages. PCR was performed a second time for about 7 to 11 cycles using a sample-barcoded 5' primer and a J-beta primer mix. Using its own MiXCR run on the 5' RACE reads, TCRdb lists one record per CDR3 protein. The table shows over 600,000 distinct CDR3 sequences, with more than 35% occurring only once. Sample: blood. The source is a man of 80 years or more in good health.

This clonotype was found a few times. The chain is built from TRBV20-1 and TRBJ2-7, with no clear D. This CDR3 is 13 amino acids long. Germline loops: CDR1 DFQATT, CDR2 SNEGSKA (reference sequence). The ends were cut back, 1 base at V and 6 bases at J, with 13 bases in the middle. CDR3 nucleotide sequence: TGCAGTGCTAGAGCAGGAGCCCGCCGCGAGCAGTACTTC. Protein product: CSARAGARREQYF.

This clonotype showed up just a few times. The chain carries TRBV6-5 and TRBJ1-2, with D unclear. The CDR3 totals 14 residues. Trimming shortened V by 8 bases and J by 5 bases, and 18 bases separated the two germline ends. The germline gives CDR1 MNHEY, CDR2 SVGAGI. The CDR3 sequence: CASAYQLGPYGYTF. The CDR3 DNA follows: TGTGCCAGCGCCTACCAACTCGGTCCTTATGGCTACACCTTC.

The chain carries TRBV6-2 or TRBV6-3 and TRBJ2-1, with 12 positions matching TRBD1. The CDR3 spans 15 residues. V lost 2 bases, J lost 8 bases, and 4 bases stayed unmatched. Germline V lookup: CDR1 MNHEY, CDR2 SVGEGT. Here the CDR3 DNA reads TGTGCCAGCAGTTACGCGGGACAGGGGGCTTATGAGCAGTTCTTC. Protein sequence: CASSYAGQGAYEQFF.

The chain recombines TRBV29-1 with TRBJ2-1; 12 bases line up with TRBD2. With 4 bases clipped from V and 3 bases from J, the junction kept 7 bases outside the gene matches. CDR3 length: 16 residues. Germline V lookup: CDR1 SQVTM, CDR2 ANQGSEA. The CDR3 region has the DNA TGCAGCGTTGGACTAGCGGGAGATTGGGTCTACAATGAGCAGTTCTTC. Translated: CSVGLAGDWVYNEQFF.

This clonotype was detected ten times or more. This chain uses TRBV5-1 with TRBJ2-1; D tentatively fits TRBD1 or TRBD2 (5 bases each). Germline CDR1 is SGHRS and CDR2 is YFSETQ. Between the trimmed V and J ends, which lost 4 bases and 5 bases, there was a span of 19 bases. The CDR3 spans 16 residues. CDR3 amino acids: CASSLIGASWDNEQFF. The CDR3 DNA reads as TGCGCCAGCAGCCTAATAGGGGCTAGCTGGGACAATGAGCAGTTCTTC.

The gene calls are TRBV29-1 and TRBJ1-1, with D perhaps TRBD1 (6 bases). This CDR3 region has 13 residues. CDR1 and CDR2 from the germline V gene are SQVTM and ANQGSEA. V lost 6 bases, J lost 6 bases, and 17 bases lay in between. The CDR3 loop reads CSVTTNRVAEAFF. CDR3 DNA: TGCAGCGTAACAACTAACAGGGTCGCTGAAGCTTTCTTT.

As for this clonotype: This may stem from a read error, because a much larger clone lies one nucleotide away. DNA for the CDR3: TGTGCCAGCAGCCCTCAAGGGGGAGGGGCCTACGAGCAGTTCTTC. It codes for CASSPQGGGAYEQFF. J is TRBJ2-1 and V is TRBV11-1, with D possibly TRBD2 on 7 matching bases. This CDR3 spans 15 amino acids. Germline V lookup: CDR1 SGHAT, CDR2 FQDESV (reference sequence). Trimming stripped 5 bases from V and 10 bases from J, with 21 bases between.

The chain has TRBV5-1 and TRBJ2-5; 7 bases agree with TRBD1. The V segment lost 2 bases and the J segment 2 bases; nucleotides outside the gene matches: 9. The germline V gene has CDR1 SGHRS and CDR2 YFSETQ. The CDR3 consists of 16 residues. Here the CDR3 DNA reads TGCGCCAGCAGCTTCCGACAGGGATATATTCAAGAGACCCAGTACTTC. It yields the protein CASSFRQGYIQETQYF.

Concerning this clonotype itself: The junction differs from germline at one of its ends, possibly a read error. The chain combines TRBV5-1 with TRBJ2-7; either TRBD1 or TRBD2 may fit D (6 bases each). The CDR3 contains 14 residues. Germline CDR1 reads SGHRS; CDR2 reads YFSETQ. This chain's CDR3 is CASSWGAGTNEQYF. The CDR3 nucleotides read TGTGCCAGCAGCTGGGGGGCGGGCACCAATGAGCAGTACTTC. Variable domain in full (rest from reference TRBV5-1 and TRBJ2-7): KAGVTQTPRYLIKTRGQQVTLSCSPISGHRSVSWYQQTPGQGLQFLFEYFSETQRNKGNFPGRFSGRQFSNSRSEMNVSTLELGDSALYLCASSWGAGTNEQYFGPGTRLTVT.

The rearrangement links TRBV20-1 to TRBJ2-5; no reliable D call. This CDR3 contains 13 residues. CDR1 and CDR2 from the germline V gene are DFQATT and SNEGSKA (reference sequence). V lost 6 bases to trimming and J lost 2 bases, with 13 bases between them. CDR3 coding DNA: TGCAGTGCCGTAGACGGATTGCAAGAGACCCAGTACTTC. Its translation is CSAVDGLQETQYF.

The sample holds a few counts of this clonotype. The V call is TRBV12-3 or TRBV12-4, the J call TRBJ2-7; 7 nucleotides line up with TRBD2. V dropped 8 bases and J dropped 0; count of bases not matched to a gene: 7. The CDR3 extends over 14 amino acids. The CDR3 reads CASGQGGGSYEQYF. The CDR3, as DNA: TGTGCCAGCGGGCAGGGCGGGGGCTCCTACGAGCAGTACTTC.

The rearrangement joins TRBV6-4 to TRBJ2-3; no reliable D call. V lost 6 bases, J lost 2 bases, and 12 bases lay in between. The length of the CDR3 is 14 residues. The germline CDR1 and CDR2 sequences are MRHNA and SNTAGT. Here the CDR3 reads CASRPGPITDTQYF. The DNA of the CDR3 is TGTGCCAGCAGGCCGGGTCCGATCACAGATACGCAGTATTTT.

The V and J genes are TRBV7-2 and TRBJ2-3; no clear D gene. Looked up from germline, CDR1 is SGHTA and CDR2 is FQGNSA. Trimming took 5 bases from V and 5 from J, leaving 11 bases between them. CDR3 length: 13 amino acids. The chain's CDR3 is CASSLNKGDTQYF. The CDR3 nucleotides read TGTGCCAGCAGCCTTAACAAGGGAGATACGCAGTATTTT.

The CDR3 region has the DNA TGCGCCAGCAGCTTGGGGTTCGGACCCAAGACAGCGAACACTGAAGCTTTCTTT. Translation: CASSLGFGPKTANTEAFF. The chain recombines TRBV5-1 with TRBJ1-1; a possible D gene is TRBD1 (5 bases). With 0 bases removed from V and 1 base from J, the gap between germline ends came to 19 bases. The CDR3 totals 18 residues. Germline V gives CDR1 SGHRS, CDR2 YFSETQ.

V gene TRBV20-1 combines with J gene TRBJ1-5, with D tentatively TRBD1 (6 bases). The CDR3 totals 13 residues. Looked up from germline, CDR1 is DFQATT and CDR2 is SNEGSKA (reference sequence). V gave up 1 base and J gave up 9 bases, with 13 bases separating them. CDR3 loop: CSARGNRDGPQHF. The CDR3 DNA reads as TGCAGTGCTAGAGGAAACAGGGACGGGCCCCAGCATTTT.

This chain connects TRBV28 to TRBJ2-2, with D perhaps given as TRBD1 or TRBD2 (5 bases each). Trimming removed 10 bases from V and 4 bases from J, with 19 bases in between. The V gene's germline CDR1 is MDHEN and CDR2 SYDVKM. The CDR3 length is 15 residues. CDR3 loop: CATGNQGRLTGELFF. The CDR3 DNA sequence: TGTGCCACCGGGAACCAGGGCAGGCTCACCGGGGAGCTGTTTTTT.